These T cell receptor beta chains were read from a single sample in a study of shared clonotypes between healthy human individuals. Profiling relied on immunoSEQ multiplex PCR, and the TCRdb table lists in-frame clones only, not all of them. In the table there are millions of clones, roughly 94% of which are singletons. Specimen: naive CD4+ T cells sorted from blood. The receptor source for this set is a man aged 18 to 35 in good health. Both conserved end residues are part of each CDR3. A D gene is named only where the DNA matches it firmly. The size entry is marked missing in some rows and otherwise reads once, few, many or a size class.

NA	TRBV4-1	TRBJ2-7	TRBD1	CASSQGATGGSYEQYF	TGCGCCAGCAGCCAAGGGGCGACAGGGGGCTCCTACGAGCAGTACTTC
once	TRBV29-1	TRBJ2-2	NA	CSVDRGGSGELFF	TGCAGCGTTGACAGGGGAGGGTCCGGGGAGCTGTTTTTT
NA	TRBV18	TRBJ1-5	NA	CASSPLPHTGEQPQHF	TGTGCCAGCTCACCCTTACCACACACAGGAGAACAGCCCCAGCATTTT
once	TRBV28	TRBJ1-4	TRBD1	CASSTRTGMLEKLFF	TGTGCCAGCAGTACCCGGACAGGGATGCTTGAAAAACTGTTTTTT
NA	TRBV5-8	TRBJ2-5	TRBD2	CASSFLGLAGGFRETQYF	TGTGCCAGCAGCTTCCTCGGACTAGCGGGGGGGTTCAGGGAGACCCAGTACTTC
NA	TRBV5-1	TRBJ2-5	NA	CASSPRLFPETQYF	TGCGCCAGCAGCCCACGTCTCTTTCCGGAGACCCAGTACTTC
NA	TRBV10-3	TRBJ2-7	TRBD2	CATGTSSYEQYF	TGTGCCACCGGGACTAGCTCCTACGAGCAGTACTTC
NA	TRBV6-5	TRBJ2-3	TRBD1	CASGDRGADTQYF	TGTGCCAGCGGAGACAGGGGCGCAGATACGCAGTATTTT
NA	TRBV6-6	TRBJ2-7	TRBD1	CASRESRDSLLEQYF	TGTGCCAGCAGGGAGTCCCGGGACAGTCTCCTCGAGCAGTACTTC
NA	TRBV27	TRBJ2-3	TRBD2	CASSLSAGIAIYTQYF	TGTGCCAGCAGTTTGTCAGCGGGGATAGCAATATATACGCAGTATTTT
once	TRBV9	TRBJ2-5	TRBD2	CASSEVGTSLKETQYF	TGTGCCAGCAGCGAGGTCGGGACTAGCTTGAAAGAGACCCAGTACTTC
NA	TRBV30	TRBJ1-3	NA	CAWSSRPGNTIYF	TGTGCCTGGAGCTCGAGACCCGGAAACACCATATATTTT
NA	TRBV4-3	TRBJ2-7	TRBD2	CASSQVTVGVAGGSYEQYF	TGCGCCAGCAGCCAGGTTACGGTGGGGGTGGCGGGAGGATCCTACGAGCAGTACTTC
once	TRBV7-2	TRBJ1-5	NA	CASSQRTGNQPQHF	TGTGCCAGCAGTCAAAGGACAGGCAATCAGCCCCAGCATTTT
NA	TRBV7-2	TRBJ2-7	TRBD1	CASSSSRQGLSYEQYF	TGTGCCAGCAGCTCTAGTCGACAGGGCCTCTCCTACGAGCAGTACTTC
NA	TRBV6-5	TRBJ2-7	NA	CASSYSRQGGYEQYF	TGTGCCAGCAGTTACTCGAGGCAGGGCGGGTACGAGCAGTACTTC
NA	TRBV19	TRBJ1-5	NA	CASTSDGGKQPQHF	TGTGCCAGTACTTCCGATGGAGGGAAGCAGCCCCAGCATTTT
NA	TRBV9	TRBJ2-7	TRBD1	CASSVDDRGNEQYF	TGTGCCAGCAGCGTAGACGACAGGGGGAACGAGCAGTACTTC
once	TRBV25-1	TRBJ1-2	NA	CASSVGRGGYGYTF	TGTGCCAGCAGCGTCGGTAGGGGAGGCTATGGCTACACCTTC
NA	TRBV4-1	TRBJ2-3	NA	CASSLRDREHMASGDTQYF	TGCGCCAGCAGCCTCCGGGACAGGGAACATATGGCTAGCGGGGATACGCAGTATTTT
once	TRBV5-1	TRBJ2-3	NA	CASNPGQSTDTQYF	TGCGCCAGCAATCCGGGACAAAGCACAGATACGCAGTATTTT
NA	TRBV5-4	TRBJ1-4	NA	CASSLGEGFANEKLFF	TGTGCCAGCAGCCTTGGAGAGGGCTTTGCTAATGAAAAACTGTTTTTT
NA	TRBV5-4	TRBJ2-5	TRBD2	CASSPSGSRETQYF	TGTGCCAGCAGCCCTAGCGGGAGTCGGGAGACCCAGTACTTC
NA	TRBV7-3	TRBJ2-5	TRBD2	CASSSGLAGVQYF	TGTGCCAGCAGCTCCGGACTAGCGGGGGTGCAGTACTTC
NA	TRBV6-5	TRBJ2-7	NA	CATTLECVSYEQYF	TGTGCCACCACCCTCGAGTGCGTCTCCTACGAGCAGTACTTC